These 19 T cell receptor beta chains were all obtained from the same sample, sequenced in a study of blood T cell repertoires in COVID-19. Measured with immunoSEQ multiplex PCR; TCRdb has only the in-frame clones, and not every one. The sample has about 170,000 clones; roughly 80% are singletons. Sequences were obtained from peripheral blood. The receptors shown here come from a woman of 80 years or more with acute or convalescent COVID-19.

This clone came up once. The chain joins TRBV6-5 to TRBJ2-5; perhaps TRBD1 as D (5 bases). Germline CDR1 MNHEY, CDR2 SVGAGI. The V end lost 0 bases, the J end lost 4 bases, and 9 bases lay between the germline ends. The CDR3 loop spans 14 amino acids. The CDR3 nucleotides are TGTGCCAGCAGTTACTCTGCAGGGATAGAGACCCAGTACTTC. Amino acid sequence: CASSYSAGIETQYF.

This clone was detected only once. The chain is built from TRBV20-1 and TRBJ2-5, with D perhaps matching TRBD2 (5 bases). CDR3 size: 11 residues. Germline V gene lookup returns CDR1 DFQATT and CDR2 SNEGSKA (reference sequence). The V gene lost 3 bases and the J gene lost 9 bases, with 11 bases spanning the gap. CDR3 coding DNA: TGCAGTGCTAGTCTAGCCCGCGCCCAGTACTTC. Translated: CSASLARAQYF.

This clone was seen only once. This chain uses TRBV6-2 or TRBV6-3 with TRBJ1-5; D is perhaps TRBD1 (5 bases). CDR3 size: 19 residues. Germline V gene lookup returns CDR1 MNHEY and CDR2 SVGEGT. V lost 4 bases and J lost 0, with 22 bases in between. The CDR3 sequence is CASSSTIFDRSPSNQPQHF. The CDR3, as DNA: TGTGCCAGCAGTTCAACGATCTTTGACAGAAGTCCTAGCAATCAGCCCCAGCATTTT.

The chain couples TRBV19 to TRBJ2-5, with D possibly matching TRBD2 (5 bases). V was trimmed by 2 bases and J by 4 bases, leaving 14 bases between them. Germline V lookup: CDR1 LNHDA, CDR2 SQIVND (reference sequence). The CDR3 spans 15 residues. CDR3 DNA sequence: TGTGCCAGTAGTATATTCGGTGAGGGTGGAGAGACCCAGTACTTC. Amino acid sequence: CASSIFGEGGETQYF. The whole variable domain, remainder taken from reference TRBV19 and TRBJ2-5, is DGGITQSPKYLFRKEGQNVTLSCEQNLNHDAMYWYRQDPGQGLRLIYYSQIVNDFQKGDIAEGYSVSREKKESFPLTVTSAQKNPTAFYLCASSIFGEGGETQYFGPGTRLLVL.

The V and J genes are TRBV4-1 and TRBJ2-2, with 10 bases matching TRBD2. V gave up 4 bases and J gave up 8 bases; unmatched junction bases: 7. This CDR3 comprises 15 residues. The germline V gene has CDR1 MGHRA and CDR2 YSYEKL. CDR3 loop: CASSPAGLASGELFF. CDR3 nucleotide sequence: TGCGCCAGCAGCCCCGCGGGACTAGCGTCTGGGGAGCTGTTTTTT.

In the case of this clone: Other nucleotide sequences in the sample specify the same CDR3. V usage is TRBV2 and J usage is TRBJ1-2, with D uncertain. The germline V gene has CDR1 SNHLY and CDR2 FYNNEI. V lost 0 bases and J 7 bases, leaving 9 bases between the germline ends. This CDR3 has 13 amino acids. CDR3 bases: TGTGCCAGCAGTGAAGCACGGGGAGGTGGCTACACCTTC. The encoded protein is CASSEARGGGYTF. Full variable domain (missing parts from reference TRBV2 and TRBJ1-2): EPEVTQTPSHQVTQMGQEVILRCVPISNHLYFYWYRQILGQKVEFLVSFYNNEISEKSEIFDDQFSVERPDGSNFTLKIRSTKLEDSAMYFCASSEARGGGYTFGSGTRLTVV.

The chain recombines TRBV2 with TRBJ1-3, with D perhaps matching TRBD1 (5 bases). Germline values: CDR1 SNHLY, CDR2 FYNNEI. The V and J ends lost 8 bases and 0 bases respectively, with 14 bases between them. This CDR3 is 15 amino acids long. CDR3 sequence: CASRPTDNSGNTIYF. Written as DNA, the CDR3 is TGTGCCAGCCGGCCGACAGATAACTCTGGAAACACCATATATTTT.

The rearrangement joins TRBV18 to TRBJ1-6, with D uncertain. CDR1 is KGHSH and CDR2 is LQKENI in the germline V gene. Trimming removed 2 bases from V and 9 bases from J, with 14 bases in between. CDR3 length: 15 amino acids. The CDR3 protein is CASSPYAGGSSPLHF. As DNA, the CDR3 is TGTGCCAGCTCACCATACGCGGGTGGGAGTTCACCCCTCCACTTT.

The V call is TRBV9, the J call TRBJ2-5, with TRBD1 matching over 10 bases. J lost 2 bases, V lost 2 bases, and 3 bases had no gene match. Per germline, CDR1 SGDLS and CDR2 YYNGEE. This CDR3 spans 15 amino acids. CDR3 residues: CASSVLGQGQETQYF. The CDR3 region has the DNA TGTGCCAGCAGCGTTTTGGGACAGGGGCAAGAGACCCAGTACTTC.

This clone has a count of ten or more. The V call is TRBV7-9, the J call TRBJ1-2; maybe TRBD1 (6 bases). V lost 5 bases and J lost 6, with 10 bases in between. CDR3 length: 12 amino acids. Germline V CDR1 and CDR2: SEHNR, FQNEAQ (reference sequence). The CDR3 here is CASSTTGNGYTF. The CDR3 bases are TGTGCCAGCAGCACAACAGGGAATGGCTACACCTTC.

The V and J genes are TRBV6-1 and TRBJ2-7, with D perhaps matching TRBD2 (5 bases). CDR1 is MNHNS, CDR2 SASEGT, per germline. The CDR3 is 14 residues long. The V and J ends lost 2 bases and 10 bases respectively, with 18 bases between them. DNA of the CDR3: TGTGCCAGCAGTGAAAGCGGCAACCTAAGGGTCCAGTACTTC. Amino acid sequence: CASSESGNLRVQYF.

The CDR3 loop reads CSASREGGLGEAFF. The CDR3 nucleotides read TGCAGTGCTAGTAGGGAGGGCGGCTTAGGTGAAGCTTTCTTT. V usage is TRBV20-1 and J usage is TRBJ1-1; D is ambiguous. Germline V gene sequence: CDR1 DFQATT, CDR2 SNEGSKA (reference sequence). The V and J ends lost 3 bases and 7 bases respectively, with 18 bases between them. The CDR3 has 14 amino acids.

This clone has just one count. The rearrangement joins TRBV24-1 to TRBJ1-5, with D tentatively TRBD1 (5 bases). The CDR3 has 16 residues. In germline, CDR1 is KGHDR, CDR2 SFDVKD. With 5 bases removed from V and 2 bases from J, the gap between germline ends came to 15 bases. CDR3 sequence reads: CATSVGKGLGNQPQHF. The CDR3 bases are TGTGCCACCAGTGTGGGAAAGGGGCTCGGCAATCAGCCCCAGCATTTT.

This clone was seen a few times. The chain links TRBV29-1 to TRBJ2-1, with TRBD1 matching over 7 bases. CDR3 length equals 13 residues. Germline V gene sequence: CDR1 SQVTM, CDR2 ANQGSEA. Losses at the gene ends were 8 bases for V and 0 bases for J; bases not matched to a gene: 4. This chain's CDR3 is CSTGTASYNEQFF. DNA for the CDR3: TGCAGCACCGGGACAGCCTCCTACAATGAGCAGTTCTTC.

The chain's CDR3 is CASSEAQQGGFRLFF. For the CDR3, the DNA is TGTGCCAGCAGTGAAGCGCAACAGGGTGGGTTCCGCCTGTTTTTT. J is TRBJ1-4 and V is TRBV6-1; the D gene is possibly TRBD1 (6 bases). The CDR3 totals 15 residues. V shed 0 bases and J shed 14 bases, with 19 bases lying between them. In germline, CDR1 is MNHNS, CDR2 SASEGT.

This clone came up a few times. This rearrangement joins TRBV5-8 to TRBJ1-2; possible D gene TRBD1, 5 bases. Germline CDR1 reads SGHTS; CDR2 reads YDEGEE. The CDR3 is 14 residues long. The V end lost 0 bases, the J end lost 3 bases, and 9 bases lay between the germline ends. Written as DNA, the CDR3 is TGTGCCAGCAGCTTGGAGGGGAGGTACTATGGCTACACCTTC. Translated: CASSLEGRYYGYTF. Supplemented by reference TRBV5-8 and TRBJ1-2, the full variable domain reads EAGVTQSPTHLIKTRGQQATLRCSPISGHTSVYWYQQALGLGLQFLLWYDEGEERNRGNFPPRFSGRQFPNYSSELNVNALELEDSALYLCASSLEGRYYGYTFGSGTRLTVV.

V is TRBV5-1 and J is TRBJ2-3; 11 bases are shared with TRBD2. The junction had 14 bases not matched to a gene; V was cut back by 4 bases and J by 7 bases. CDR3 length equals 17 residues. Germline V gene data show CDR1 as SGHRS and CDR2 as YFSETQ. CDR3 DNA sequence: TGCGCCAGCAGCCGGGAGGATCTAGCGGGAGGTCCTAATACGCAGTATTTT. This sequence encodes CASSREDLAGGPNTQYF. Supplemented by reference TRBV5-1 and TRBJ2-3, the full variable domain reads KAGVTQTPRYLIKTRGQQVTLSCSPISGHRSVSWYQQTPGQGLQFLFEYFSETQRNKGNFPGRFSGRQFSNSRSEMNVSTLELGDSALYLCASSREDLAGGPNTQYFGPGTRLTVL.

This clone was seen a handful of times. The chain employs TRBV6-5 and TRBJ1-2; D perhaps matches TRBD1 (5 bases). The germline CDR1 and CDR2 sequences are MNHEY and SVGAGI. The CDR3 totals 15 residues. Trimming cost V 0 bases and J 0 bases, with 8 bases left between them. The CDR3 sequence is CASSYSGRANYGYTF. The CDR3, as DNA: TGTGCCAGCAGTTACTCGGGCAGGGCTAACTATGGCTACACCTTC.

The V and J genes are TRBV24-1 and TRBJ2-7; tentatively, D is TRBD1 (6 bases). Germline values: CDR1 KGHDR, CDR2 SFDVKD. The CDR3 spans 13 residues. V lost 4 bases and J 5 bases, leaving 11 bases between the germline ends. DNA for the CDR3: TGTGCCACCAGTGACCAGGGGCGACACGAGCAGTACTTC. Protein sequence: CATSDQGRHEQYF.